This is a list of T cell receptor beta chains from one sample in a study of OX40 agonist ivuxolimab in advanced cancers. Assay used: immunoSEQ multiplex PCR; TCRdb lists only in-frame clones, some missing. The sample lists tens of thousands of clones, around four fifths occurring once. The sequencing here drew on CD4+ or CD8+ T cells sorted from blood, taken in a trial of the OX40 agonist ivuxolimab. The receptors come from an adult with an advanced solid tumor such as melanoma, head and neck, liver or kidney cancer. CDR3s include the opening cysteine and the closing phenylalanine or tryptophan. Each record gives: V gene, clone size, J gene, D gene, CDR3 DNA, CDR3 protein. A D gene is named only where the DNA matches it firmly. A clone size is listed for some rows: how often the clone was seen (once, few, many), or a class if it is expanded.

TRBV2	NA	TRBJ1-2	NA	TGTGCCAGCAGTGATTTGCCCGACTATGGCTGCACCTTC	CASSDLPDYGCTF
TRBV11-1	NA	TRBJ1-1	NA	TGTGCCAGCACCCCAGGGGTAGGCACTGAAGCTTTCTTT	CASTPGVGTEAFF
TRBV5-1	NA	TRBJ1-2	NA	TGCGCCAGCAGATCGGCGGAGAGCTACTATGGCTACACCTTC	CASRSAESYYGYTF
TRBV4-1	NA	TRBJ1-2	NA	TGCGCCAGCAGTCCCGTCTTGGGGCTAGGCTATGGCTACACCTTC	CASSPVLGLGYGYTF
TRBV18	once	TRBJ2-7	NA	TGTGCCAGCTCACCTAGCCGGGACAAGTACGAGCAGTACTTC	CASSPSRDKYEQYF
TRBV6-5	NA	TRBJ1-2	TRBD1	TGTGCCAGCAGTCCACAAGGACAGGGAAGAGCTGGCTACACCTTC	CASSPQGQGRAGYTF
TRBV9	NA	TRBJ2-7	TRBD1	TGTGCCAGCAGCCCCCGACAGGGGGTCTCCTACGAGCAGTACTTC	CASSPRQGVSYEQYF
TRBV27	NA	TRBJ2-2	NA	TGTGCCAGCAGTTCCCTCAGGGGCGGGGAGCTGTTTTTT	CASSSLRGGELFF
TRBV5-4	once	TRBJ2-5	TRBD2	TGTGCCAGCAGCAGAGCGGGGGGGCGGGAGGAGACCCAGTACTTC	CASSRAGGREETQYF
TRBV2	NA	TRBJ2-1	TRBD1	TGTGCCAGCAGTCCAACCTCCGACGGGACAGGGTTCAATGAGCAGTTCTTC	CASSPTSDGTGFNEQFF
TRBV5-4	NA	TRBJ1-2	TRBD1	TGTGCCAGCAGCCAGGGACAGGGGGGCGTTTTGCGCTACACCTTC	CASSQGQGGVLRYTF
TRBV2	NA	TRBJ2-1	TRBD1	TGTGCCAGCAGTCTCACGCGGACAGGGCACGGGGAGCAGTTCTTC	CASSLTRTGHGEQFF
TRBV27	NA	TRBJ2-3	TRBD2	TGTGCCAGCAGTTTGGCGGGAGGTGGGAAGCAGTATTTT	CASSLAGGGKQYF
TRBV7-9	NA	TRBJ2-5	TRBD1	TGTGCCAGCAGCTTAGGAGGGGGCGAGACCCAGTACTTC	CASSLGGGETQYF
TRBV18	NA	TRBJ2-5	TRBD1	TGTGCCAGCTCACCGCTGGGACAGGTCCAAGAGACCCAGTACTTC	CASSPLGQVQETQYF
TRBV7-2	NA	TRBJ1-5	TRBD1	TGTGCCAGCAGCACTACCGGGACAGGGTACCAGCCCCAGCATTTT	CASSTTGTGYQPQHF
TRBV7-6	NA	TRBJ2-5	NA	TGTGCCAGCAGCTTAGCGCAGCTAGGGCAAGAGACCCAGTACTTC	CASSLAQLGQETQYF
TRBV10-3	NA	TRBJ2-2	NA	TGTGCCATCACTCCGGACCAGAACACCGGGGAGCTGTTTTTT	CAITPDQNTGELFF
TRBV19	NA	TRBJ2-1	TRBD2	TGTGCCAGTAGTATAAAGACTAGCTATGGGTACAATGAGCAGTTCTTC	CASSIKTSYGYNEQFF
TRBV30	NA	TRBJ2-3	TRBD2	TGTGCCTGCAGAACTAGCGGGGCGACAGATACGCAGTATTTT	CACRTSGATDTQYF
TRBV18	NA	TRBJ2-3	TRBD1	TGTGCCAGCAAAAGGGACAGAAGCACAGATACGCAGTATTTT	CASKRDRSTDTQYF
TRBV9	once	TRBJ2-7	TRBD1	TGTGCCAGCAGCGTAGAGGTGACAGGGGGCGGGGAGCAGTACTTC	CASSVEVTGGGEQYF
TRBV30	NA	TRBJ1-1	NA	TGTGCCTGGAGTGTCCCGCTCCCTCGCATGTGGCAGCAAAAGGCTGAAGCTTTCTTT	CAWSVPLPRMWQQKAEAFF
TRBV9	NA	TRBJ2-5	NA	TGTGCCAGCAGCGTCGCGGGGGCCCAAGAGACCCAGTACTTC	CASSVAGAQETQYF
TRBV6-4	NA	TRBJ2-3	NA	TGTGCCAGCAGTAAAGGCCGGGGCCTGGATAGCACAGATACGCAGTATTTT	CASSKGRGLDSTDTQYF
TRBV18	few	TRBJ2-3	NA	TGTGCCAGCTCTCGGGGATCCTCGGATACGCAGTATTTT	CASSRGSSDTQYF
TRBV5-1	NA	TRBJ2-7	NA	TGCGCCAGCAGCTTGGTGGCAGGGGAGGCCTACGAGCAGTACTTC	CASSLVAGEAYEQYF
TRBV10-3	NA	TRBJ2-7	NA	TGTGCCATCACCCCGGACCCCACCTCCTACGAGCAGTACTTC	CAITPDPTSYEQYF
TRBV5-8	NA	TRBJ1-5	NA	TGTGCCAGCAGCGCTGGGGAGGGCCGTCAGCCCCAGCATTTT	CASSAGEGRQPQHF
TRBV10-3	once	TRBJ2-3	NA	TGTGCCATCAGTGAGTCGCACCGGGCAGATACGCAGTATTTT	CAISESHRADTQYF
TRBV30	NA	TRBJ2-2	NA	TGTGCCTGGATTCCCTCTCCGGGACTCGGGCTGTTTTTT	CAWIPSPGLGLFF
TRBV7-9	NA	TRBJ1-2	TRBD1	TGTGCCAGCAGCCCCCGACAGGGGGCTGGGGGCTACACCTTC	CASSPRQGAGGYTF
TRBV19	NA	TRBJ1-2	NA	TGTGCCAGTAGTATCCCCCTGTATGGCTACACCTTC	CASSIPLYGYTF
TRBV29-1	NA	TRBJ2-3	NA	TGCAGCGTTGAAGTAGCTTCGGGGAATACGCAGTATTTT	CSVEVASGNTQYF
TRBV14	NA	TRBJ1-4	NA	TGTGCCAGCAGCCAAGGGCGTGCAACTAATGAAAAACTGTTTTTT	CASSQGRATNEKLFF
TRBV6-6	NA	TRBJ1-4	TRBD1	TGTGCCAGCACTCCATGGACAGGGGGCTACGAAAAACTGTTTTTT	CASTPWTGGYEKLFF
TRBV11-3	once	TRBJ1-2	TRBD1	TGTGCCAGCAGCTTCCCCCGACAGGGGGCGAACTATGGCTACACCTTC	CASSFPRQGANYGYTF
TRBV18	NA	TRBJ1-1	NA	TGTGCCAGCTCAAATCGGGACGCCCAAGAAGCTTTCTTT	CASSNRDAQEAFF
TRBV19	NA	TRBJ1-2	NA	TGTGCCAGTAGTATCGCACAGCTTAGCAACTATGGCTACACCTTC	CASSIAQLSNYGYTF
TRBV27	NA	TRBJ2-1	NA	TGTGCCAGCAGTCTGACTATCTCCTCCTACAATGAGCAGTTCTTC	CASSLTISSYNEQFF
TRBV2	NA	TRBJ2-7	TRBD1	TGTGCCAGCAGCCCAGAACAGGGGACGTACTTC	CASSPEQGTYF
TRBV21-1	NA	TRBJ2-7	NA	TGTGCCAGCAGAGGTCACAGCGGGGGGGCCGCTTCCGAGCAGTACTTC	CASRGHSGGAASEQYF
TRBV27	NA	TRBJ1-2	NA	TGTGCCAGCAGTTCCCTCCCCAGCAGGGGTGATGGCTACACCTTC	CASSSLPSRGDGYTF
TRBV7-9	NA	TRBJ2-3	TRBD1	TGTGCCGGAGCCGGGACAGCACGGGCTACGCAGTATTTT	CAGAGTARATQYF
TRBV19	NA	TRBJ1-4	TRBD1	TGTGCCAGTAGTATGACAGGGGGCTATGAAAAACTGTTTTTT	CASSMTGGYEKLFF
TRBV18	NA	TRBJ1-2	TRBD1	TGTGCCAGCTCAACGGACAGGTCCGGCTACACCTTC	CASSTDRSGYTF
TRBV18	NA	TRBJ2-7	TRBD2	TGTGCCAGCTCCGAACCGGGACTAGGGGGCTACGAGCAGTACTTC	CASSEPGLGGYEQYF
TRBV21-1	NA	TRBJ2-6	NA	TGTGCCAGCAGCGAGGCGCTGGTTGGGGCCAACGTCCTGACTTTC	CASSEALVGANVLTF
TRBV19	NA	TRBJ2-2	TRBD2	TGTGCCAGTAGTAAGCGGGGGGCGAACACCGGGGAGCTGTTTTTT	CASSKRGANTGELFF
TRBV9	few	TRBJ2-7	NA	TGTGCCAGCAGCGTAGACCCCGGGACACCTTACGAGCAGTACTTC	CASSVDPGTPYEQYF
TRBV18	NA	TRBJ2-1	NA	TGTGCCAGCTCACTAAACCCCGGGGGGCCAAAGAGCTCCTACAATGAGCAGTTCTTC	CASSLNPGGPKSSYNEQFF
TRBV11-2	NA	TRBJ1-1	NA	TGTGCCAGCAGCTTGTTTGGGATGAACACTGAAGCTTTCTTT	CASSLFGMNTEAFF
TRBV5-4	NA	TRBJ2-2	TRBD2	TGTGCCAGCAGCCCCGGGGGGGCCGGGGAGCTGTTTTTT	CASSPGGAGELFF
TRBV7-9	NA	TRBJ1-5	NA	TGTGCCAGCAGCTTAGGTACACATCAGCCCCAGCATTTT	CASSLGTHQPQHF
TRBV19	NA	TRBJ1-4	TRBD1	TGTGCCAGTAGTATTGGGACAGGGAGTGAAAAACTGTTTTTT	CASSIGTGSEKLFF
TRBV11-2	NA	TRBJ2-3	NA	TGTGCCAGCAGCTTAGATCGGCCCGACCCTACGCAGTATTTT	CASSLDRPDPTQYF
TRBV6-5	NA	TRBJ1-3	NA	TGTGCCAGCGGACTGGACTCTGGAAACACCATATATTTT	CASGLDSGNTIYF